A single TCR beta chain is shown here with its context. Its specificity is not known. These data are taken from a study of CD8+CD57+ T cells in acquired aplastic anemia. The overall study: Sorted CD4+ and CD8+ cells gave an average of approximately 3.1 ug of DNA. Study conclusions and caveats: Patients and controls shared some 30 CD8+ CDR3 sequences, highly expressed in patients.

Profiles of TCR beta VDJ and CDR3 were generated from a genomic DNA template. TCRdb ran MiXCR on the reads and lists one entry per CDR3 protein. There are 250,000 to 350,000 distinct CDR3 sequences in the sample; 56% occur only once, and 8% lies in the top ten. The CDR3 runs 13 residues. CDR1 is SGHTA, CDR2 FQGTGA, per germline. V lost 5 bases and J lost 8; bases outside the gene matches: 5. The sequence came from a human donor with severe aplastic anemia or a healthy control (not recorded which). This chain joins TRBV7-3 and TRBJ1-2; the match to TRBD1 covers 10 bases. The specimen was sorted CD4+, CD8+, or CD8+CD57+ T cells (not recorded which) from PBMCs. CDR3 nucleotides: TGTGCCAGCAGCCACGGACAGGGGGAAGGCTACACCTTC. Protein product: CASSHGQGEGYTF.